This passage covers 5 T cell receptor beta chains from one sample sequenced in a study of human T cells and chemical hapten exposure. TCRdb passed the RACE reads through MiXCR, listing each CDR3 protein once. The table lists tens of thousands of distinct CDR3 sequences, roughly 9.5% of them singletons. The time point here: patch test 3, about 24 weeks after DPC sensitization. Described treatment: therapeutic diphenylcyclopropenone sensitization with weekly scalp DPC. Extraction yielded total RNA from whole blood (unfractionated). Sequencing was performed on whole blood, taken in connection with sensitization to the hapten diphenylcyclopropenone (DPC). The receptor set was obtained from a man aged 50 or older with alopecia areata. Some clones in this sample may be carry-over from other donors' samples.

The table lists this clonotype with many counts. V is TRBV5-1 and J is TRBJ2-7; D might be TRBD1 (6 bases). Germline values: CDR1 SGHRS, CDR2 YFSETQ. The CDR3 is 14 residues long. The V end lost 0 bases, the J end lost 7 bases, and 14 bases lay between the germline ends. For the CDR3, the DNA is TGCGCCAGCAGCTTGGGACAGCCCAGGGGTGAGCAGTACTTC. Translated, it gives CASSLGQPRGEQYF.

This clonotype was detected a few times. The CDR3 region is CAGTGGRNTEAFF. CDR3 bases: TGTGCCGGAACAGGGGGCCGTAACACTGAAGCTTTCTTT. The chain combines TRBV30 with TRBJ1-1; 9 bases fit TRBD1. Germline V gene sequence: CDR1 GTSNPN, CDR2 SVGIG (reference sequence). With 8 bases clipped from V and 2 bases from J, the junction kept 6 bases outside the gene matches. This CDR3 contains 13 residues.

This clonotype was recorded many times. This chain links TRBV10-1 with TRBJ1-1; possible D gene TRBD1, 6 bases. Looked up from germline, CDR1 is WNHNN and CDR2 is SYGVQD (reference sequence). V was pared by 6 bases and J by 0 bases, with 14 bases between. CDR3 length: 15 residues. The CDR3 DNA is TGCGCCAGCAGCGCCAACAGGGCGATGAACACTGAAGCTTTCTTT. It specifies CASSANRAMNTEAFF.

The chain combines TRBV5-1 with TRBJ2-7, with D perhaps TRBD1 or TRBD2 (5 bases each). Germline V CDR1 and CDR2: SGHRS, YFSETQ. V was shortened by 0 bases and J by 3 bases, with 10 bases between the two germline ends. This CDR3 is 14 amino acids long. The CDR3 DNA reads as TGCGCCAGCAGCTTGGCAGGGACCGGCTACGAGCAGTACTTC. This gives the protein CASSLAGTGYEQYF.

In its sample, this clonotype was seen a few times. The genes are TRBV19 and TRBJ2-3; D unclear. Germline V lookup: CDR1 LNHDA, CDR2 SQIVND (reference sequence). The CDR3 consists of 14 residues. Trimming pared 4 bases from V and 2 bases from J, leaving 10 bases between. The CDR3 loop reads CASSTVDFTDTQYF. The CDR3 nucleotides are TGTGCCAGTAGTACCGTCGACTTCACAGATACGCAGTATTTT.